This TCR beta chain was sequenced for a study of blood T cell repertoires in COVID-19. In the study overall: Spain, Italy and the United States supplied samples that represented acute and convalescent COVID-19. Nucleic acid was either cDNA or gDNA, and it came from T cells, B-cell-depleted T cells, or PBMCs.

One Seattle source followed patients from active infection through their disease course. Germline trimming cut 6 bases from V and 3 bases from J; bases unmatched to any gene: 5. Germline assignment: CDR1 MNHEY and CDR2 SVGAGI. The CDR3 spans 14 residues. Study processing details: From reference gene primer amplification, estimates of nucleated cell counts were derived. Here immunoSEQ multiplex PCR was the method, and the copy in TCRdb shows in-frame clones only, minus some. From that table come the V and J calls and clone size; the DNA was used to work out D and trimming. The sample has about 300,000 clones, around nine tenths seen once; the top ten hold about 6.8%.

The clonotype comes from a woman aged 30 to 39 with COVID-19, enrolled during active disease. This chain joins TRBV6-5 and TRBJ2-3; 8 bases match TRBD2. Sequencing used peripheral blood. The DNA for the CDR3 is TGTGCCAGCAGGGGAGCGGGAGCTACAGATACGCAGTATTTT. Translation: CASRGAGATDTQYF.